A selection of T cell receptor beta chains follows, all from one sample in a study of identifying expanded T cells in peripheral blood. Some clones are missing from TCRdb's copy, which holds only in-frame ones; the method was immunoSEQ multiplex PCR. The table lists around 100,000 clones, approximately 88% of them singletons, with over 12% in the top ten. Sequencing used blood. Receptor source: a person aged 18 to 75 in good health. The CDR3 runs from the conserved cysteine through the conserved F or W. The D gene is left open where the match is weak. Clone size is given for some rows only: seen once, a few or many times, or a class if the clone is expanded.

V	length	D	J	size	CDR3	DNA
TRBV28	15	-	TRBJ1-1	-	CASSPPQGKATEAFF	TGTGCCAGCAGCCCCCCCCAGGGTAAGGCCACTGAAGCTTTCTTT
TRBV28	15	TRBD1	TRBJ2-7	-	CASRRGQGTSYEQYF	TGTGCCAGCAGAAGGGGACAGGGAACATCCTACGAGCAGTACTTC
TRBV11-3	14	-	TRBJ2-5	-	CASSPAGQPETQYF	TGTGCCAGCAGCCCCGCCGGGCAGCCGGAGACCCAGTACTTC
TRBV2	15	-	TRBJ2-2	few	CASSVQGLNTGELFF	TGTGCCAGCAGTGTCCAGGGACTGAACACCGGGGAGCTGTTTTTT
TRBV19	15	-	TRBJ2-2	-	CASREGRGLVGELFF	TGTGCCAGCAGGGAGGGGAGGGGGCTGGTCGGGGAGCTGTTTTTT
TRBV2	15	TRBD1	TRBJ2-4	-	CASREKGTGVNIQYF	TGTGCCAGCAGGGAGAAGGGGACAGGGGTAAACATTCAGTACTTC
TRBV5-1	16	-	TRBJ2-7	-	CASSGGQTHYTYEQYF	TGCGCCAGCAGCGGAGGACAGACCCATTATACCTACGAGCAGTACTTC
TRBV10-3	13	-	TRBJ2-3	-	CAITREGTDTQYF	TGTGCCATCACTAGGGAAGGCACAGATACGCAGTATTTT
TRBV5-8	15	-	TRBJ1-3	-	CASSLGWDPGNTIYF	TGTGCCAGCAGCTTGGGTTGGGATCCTGGAAACACCATATATTTT
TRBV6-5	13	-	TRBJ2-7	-	CASNPGNSYEQYF	TGTGCCAGCAATCCGGGCAACTCCTACGAGCAGTACTTC
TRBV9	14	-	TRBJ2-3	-	CASSPRGGEDTQYF	TGTGCCAGCAGCCCGAGGGGTGGTGAAGATACGCAGTATTTT
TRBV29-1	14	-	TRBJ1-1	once	CSGGVGALNTEAFF	TGCAGCGGGGGTGTCGGGGCATTGAACACTGAAGCTTTCTTT
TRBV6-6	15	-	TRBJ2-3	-	CATRSSSRVRDTQYF	TGTGCCACCCGATCTTCTAGCAGGGTACGCGATACGCAGTATTTT
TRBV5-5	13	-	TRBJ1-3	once	CASSPPSGNTIYF	TGTGCCAGCAGCCCCCCCTCTGGAAACACCATATATTTT
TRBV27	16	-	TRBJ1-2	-	CASMEFGAGESYGYTF	TGTGCCAGCATGGAGTTTGGGGCAGGGGAGTCCTATGGCTACACCTTC
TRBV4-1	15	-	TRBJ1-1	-	CASSQLRVGDTEAFF	TGCGCCAGCAGCCAACTCAGGGTGGGGGACACTGAAGCTTTCTTT
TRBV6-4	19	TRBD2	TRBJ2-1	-	CASPPACDREESSYNEQFF	TGTGCCAGCCCCCCCGCGTGCGATCGGGAGGAGAGCTCCTACAATGAGCAGTTCTTC
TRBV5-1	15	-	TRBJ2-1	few	CASSLRQSSYNEQFF	TGCGCCAGCAGCTTGCGACAGAGCTCCTACAATGAGCAGTTCTTC
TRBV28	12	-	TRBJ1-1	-	CASRFMNTEAFF	TGTGCCAGCAGATTTATGAACACTGAAGCTTTCTTT
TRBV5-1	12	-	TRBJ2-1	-	CASRQGHHEQFF	TGTGCCAGCAGGCAGGGTCACCATGAGCAGTTCTTC
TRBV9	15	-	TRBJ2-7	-	CASSPDAPTTYEQYF	TGTGCCAGCAGCCCGGACGCACCCACCACCTACGAGCAGTACTTC
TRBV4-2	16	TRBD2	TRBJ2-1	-	CASSQEALAGVDEQFF	TGTGCCAGCAGCCAAGAAGCACTAGCGGGAGTCGATGAGCAGTTCTTC
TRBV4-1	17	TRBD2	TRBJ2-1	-	CASSQEYASGSYNEQFF	TGCGCCAGCAGCCAAGAATATGCTAGCGGCTCCTACAATGAGCAGTTCTTC
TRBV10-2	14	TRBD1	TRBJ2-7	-	CASSEGRGLYEQYF	TGCGCCAGCAGTGAAGGCAGGGGGCTGTACGAGCAGTACTTC
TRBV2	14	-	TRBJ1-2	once	CASVTGLANYGYTF	TGTGCCAGTGTCACAGGACTCGCTAACTATGGCTACACCTTC
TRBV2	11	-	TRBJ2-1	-	CASSLTGQQFF	TGTGCCAGCAGTTTGACAGGCCAGCAGTTCTTC
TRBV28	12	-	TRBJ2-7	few	CASRGGYYEQYF	TGTGCCAGCCGAGGGGGGTACTACGAGCAGTACTTC